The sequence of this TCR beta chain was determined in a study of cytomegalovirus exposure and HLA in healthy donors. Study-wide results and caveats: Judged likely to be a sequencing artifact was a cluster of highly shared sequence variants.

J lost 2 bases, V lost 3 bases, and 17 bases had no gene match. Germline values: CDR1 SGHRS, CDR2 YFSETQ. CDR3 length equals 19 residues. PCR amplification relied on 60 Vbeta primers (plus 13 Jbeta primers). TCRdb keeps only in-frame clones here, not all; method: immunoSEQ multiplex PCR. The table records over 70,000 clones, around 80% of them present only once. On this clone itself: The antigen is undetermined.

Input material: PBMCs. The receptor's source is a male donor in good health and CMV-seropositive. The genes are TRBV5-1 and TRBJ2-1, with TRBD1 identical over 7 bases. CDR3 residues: CASSSLGGLALLAYNEQFF. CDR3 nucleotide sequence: TGCGCCAGCAGCTCCTTAGGGGGCCTAGCCCTTTTAGCCTACAATGAGCAGTTCTTC.